The present TCR beta chain was sequenced within a study of CD4 T cells in relation to SARS-CoV-2 and coronaviruses. Trimming took 0 bases from V and 8 from J, leaving 10 bases between them. Germline assignment: CDR1 MGHRA and CDR2 YSYEKL. The length of the CDR3 is 14 residues. A few counts support this clone. The antigen is not known. Measured with immunoSEQ multiplex PCR; TCRdb has only the in-frame clones, and not every one. The repertoire holds about 21,000 clones, with around three quarters as singletons. The unexposed donors gave CD4+ T cells in about 2010-2019, prior to COVID-19. After 10 to 11 days of culture, CD4+ T cells were isolated. Cells permitting, SARS-CoV-2 S/N and four cold-coronavirus spikes were tested on unexposed-donor CD4+ T cells. Study-wide results and caveats: Crossreactive clones expanded significantly less to SARS-CoV-2 than monoreactive clones.

Sequencing input: CD4+ T cells from PBMCs, cultured in vitro. The sequence was obtained from a human donor in good health. V is TRBV4-1 and J is TRBJ2-2; D might be TRBD2 (5 bases). The CDR3 here is CASSQDEGLGELFF. The CDR3 nucleotides are TGCGCCAGCAGCCAAGATGAGGGCCTTGGGGAGCTGTTTTTT.